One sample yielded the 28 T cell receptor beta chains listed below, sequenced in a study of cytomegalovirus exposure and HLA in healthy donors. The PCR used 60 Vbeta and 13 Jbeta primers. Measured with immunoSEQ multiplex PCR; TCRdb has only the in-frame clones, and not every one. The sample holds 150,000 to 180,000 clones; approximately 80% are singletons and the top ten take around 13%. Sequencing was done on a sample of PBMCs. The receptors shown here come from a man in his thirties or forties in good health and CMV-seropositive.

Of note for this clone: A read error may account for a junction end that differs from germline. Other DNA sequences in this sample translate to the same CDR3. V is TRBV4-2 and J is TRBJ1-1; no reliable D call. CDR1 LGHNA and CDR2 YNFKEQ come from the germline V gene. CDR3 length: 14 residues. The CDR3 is CASSPDILNTEAFF. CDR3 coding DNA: TGTGCCAGCAGCCCTGACATCCTTAACACTGAGGCTTTCTTT.

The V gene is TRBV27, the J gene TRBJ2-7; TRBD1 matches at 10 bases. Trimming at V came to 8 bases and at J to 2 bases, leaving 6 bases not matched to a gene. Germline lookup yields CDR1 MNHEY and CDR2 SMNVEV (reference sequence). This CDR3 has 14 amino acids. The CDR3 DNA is TGTGCCAGCGTGGACAGGGGGAGGCCCTACGAGCAGTACTTC. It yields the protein CASVDRGRPYEQYF.

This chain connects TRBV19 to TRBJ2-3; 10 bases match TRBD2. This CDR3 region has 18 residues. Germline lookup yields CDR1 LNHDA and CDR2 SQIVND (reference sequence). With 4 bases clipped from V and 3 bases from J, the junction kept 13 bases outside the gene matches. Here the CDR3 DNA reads TGTGCCAGTAGTAGGGCTGGGGCTAGCGGGAGTAGGACAGATACGCAGTATTTT. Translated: CASSRAGASGSRTDTQYF.

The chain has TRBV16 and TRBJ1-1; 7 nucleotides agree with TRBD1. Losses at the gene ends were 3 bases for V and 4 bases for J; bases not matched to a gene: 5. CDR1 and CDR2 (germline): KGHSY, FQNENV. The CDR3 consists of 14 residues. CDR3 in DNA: TGTGCCAGCAGCCAGCCGGGACAGCTCACTGAAGCTTTCTTT. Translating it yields CASSQPGQLTEAFF. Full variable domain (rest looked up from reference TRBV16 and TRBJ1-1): GEEVAQTPKHLVRGEGQKAKLYCAPIKGHSYVFWYQQVLKNEFKFLISFQNENVFDETGMPKERFSAKCLPNSPCSLEIQATKLEDSAVYFCASSQPGQLTEAFFGQGTRLTVV.

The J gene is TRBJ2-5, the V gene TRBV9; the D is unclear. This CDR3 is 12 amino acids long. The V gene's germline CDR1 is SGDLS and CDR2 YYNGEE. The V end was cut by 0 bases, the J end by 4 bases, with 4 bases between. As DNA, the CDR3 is TGTGCCAGCAGCGTAGACGGAGAGACCCAGTACTTC. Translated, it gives CASSVDGETQYF.

This CDR3 is CASSAGYYGYTF. CDR3 DNA sequence: TGTGCCAGCAGTGCAGGGTACTATGGCTACACCTTC. The chain uses TRBV11-2 and TRBJ1-2; D may be TRBD1 (5 bases). CDR1 and CDR2 (germline): SGHAT, FQNNGV. Trimming shortened V by 6 bases and J by 3 bases, and 8 bases separated the two germline ends. The CDR3 length is 12 residues.

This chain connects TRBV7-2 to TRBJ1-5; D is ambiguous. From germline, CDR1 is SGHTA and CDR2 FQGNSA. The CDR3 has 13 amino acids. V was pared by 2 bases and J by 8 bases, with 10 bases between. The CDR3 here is CASSLSLGEPQHF. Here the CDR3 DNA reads TGTGCCAGCAGCTTAAGTCTGGGAGAGCCCCAGCATTTT.

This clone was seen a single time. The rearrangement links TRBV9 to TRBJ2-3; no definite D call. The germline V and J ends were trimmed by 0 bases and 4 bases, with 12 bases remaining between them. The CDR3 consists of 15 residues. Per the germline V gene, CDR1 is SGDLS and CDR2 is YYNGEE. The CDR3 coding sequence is TGTGCCAGCAGCGTAGGACCCGGCGGTTCAGATACGCAGTATTTT. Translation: CASSVGPGGSDTQYF.

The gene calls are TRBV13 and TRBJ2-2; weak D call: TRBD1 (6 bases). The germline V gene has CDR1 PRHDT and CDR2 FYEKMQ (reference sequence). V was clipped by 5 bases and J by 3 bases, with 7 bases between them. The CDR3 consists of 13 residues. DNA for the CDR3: TGTGCCAGCAGCAGACAGGACACCGGGGAGCTGTTTTTT. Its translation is CASSRQDTGELFF.

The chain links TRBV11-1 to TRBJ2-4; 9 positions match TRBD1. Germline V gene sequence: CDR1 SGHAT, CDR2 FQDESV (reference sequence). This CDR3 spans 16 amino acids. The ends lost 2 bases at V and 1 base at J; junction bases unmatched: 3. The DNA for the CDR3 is TGTGCCAGCAGCTTAACAGGGGGCGAGGCCAAAAACATTCAGTACTTC. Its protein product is CASSLTGGEAKNIQYF. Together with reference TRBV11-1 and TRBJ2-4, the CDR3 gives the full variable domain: EAEVAQSPRYKITEKSQAVAFWCDPISGHATLYWYRQILGQGPELLVQFQDESVVDDSQLPKDRFSAERLKGVDSTLKIQPAELGDSAMYLCASSLTGGEAKNIQYFGAGTRLSVL.

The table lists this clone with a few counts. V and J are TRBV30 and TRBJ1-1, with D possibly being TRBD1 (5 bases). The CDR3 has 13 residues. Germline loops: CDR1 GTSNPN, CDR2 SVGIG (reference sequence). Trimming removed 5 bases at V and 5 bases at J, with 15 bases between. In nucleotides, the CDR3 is TGTGCCTGGTTCCCCGGGGGACTAACTGAAGCTTTCTTT. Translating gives CAWFPGGLTEAFF.

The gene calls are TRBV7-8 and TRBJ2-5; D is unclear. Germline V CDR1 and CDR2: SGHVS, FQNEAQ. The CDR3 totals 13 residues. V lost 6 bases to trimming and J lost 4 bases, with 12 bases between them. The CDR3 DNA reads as TGTGCCAGCAGTGCGGTTAGTGGAGAGACCCAGTACTTC. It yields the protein CASSAVSGETQYF.

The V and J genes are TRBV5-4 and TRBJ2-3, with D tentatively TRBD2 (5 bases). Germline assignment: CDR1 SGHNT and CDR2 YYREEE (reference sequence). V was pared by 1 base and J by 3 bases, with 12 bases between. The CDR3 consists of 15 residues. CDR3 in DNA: TGTGCCAGCAGCTTGACGGGCGGGTTTACAGATACGCAGTATTTT. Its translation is CASSLTGGFTDTQYF. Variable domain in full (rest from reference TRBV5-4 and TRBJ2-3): ETGVTQSPTHLIKTRGQQVTLRCSSQSGHNTVSWYQQALGQGPQFIFQYYREEENGRGNFPPRFSGLQFPNYSSELNVNALELDDSALYLCASSLTGGFTDTQYFGPGTRLTVL.

DNA for the CDR3: TGCGCCAGCAGCCAAGTTTCAGGAAACACCATATATTTT. Amino acids: CASSQVSGNTIYF. This rearrangement joins TRBV4-1 to TRBJ1-3; no clear D gene. Germline values: CDR1 MGHRA, CDR2 YSYEKL. Between the trimmed V and J ends, which lost 1 base and 4 bases, there was a span of 5 bases. CDR3 length: 13 amino acids.

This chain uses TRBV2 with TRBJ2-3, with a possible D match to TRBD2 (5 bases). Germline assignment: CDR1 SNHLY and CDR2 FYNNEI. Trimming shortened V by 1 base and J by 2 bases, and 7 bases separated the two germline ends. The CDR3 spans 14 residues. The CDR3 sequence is CASSEDRDTDTQYF. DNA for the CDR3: TGTGCCAGCAGTGAAGATCGGGACACAGATACGCAGTATTTT.

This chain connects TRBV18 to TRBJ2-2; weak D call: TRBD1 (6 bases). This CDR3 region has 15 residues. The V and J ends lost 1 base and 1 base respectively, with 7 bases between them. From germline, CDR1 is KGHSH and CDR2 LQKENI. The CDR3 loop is CASSPRQENTGELFF. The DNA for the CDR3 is TGTGCCAGCTCACCACGACAGGAGAACACCGGGGAGCTGTTTTTT.

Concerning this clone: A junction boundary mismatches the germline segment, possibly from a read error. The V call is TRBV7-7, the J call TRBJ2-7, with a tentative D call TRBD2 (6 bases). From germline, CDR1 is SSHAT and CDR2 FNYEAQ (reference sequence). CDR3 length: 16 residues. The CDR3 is CASSLAPGLNSGEQYF. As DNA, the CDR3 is TGTGCTAGCAGCTTAGCGCCGGGACTGAACTCCGGGGAGCAGTACTTC. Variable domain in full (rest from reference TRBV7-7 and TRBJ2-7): GAGVSQSPRYKVTKRGQDVTLRCDPISSHATLYWYQQALGQGPEFLTYFNYEAQPDKSGLPSDRFSAERPEGSISTLTIQRTEQRDSAMYRCASSLAPGLNSGEQYFGPGTRLTVT.

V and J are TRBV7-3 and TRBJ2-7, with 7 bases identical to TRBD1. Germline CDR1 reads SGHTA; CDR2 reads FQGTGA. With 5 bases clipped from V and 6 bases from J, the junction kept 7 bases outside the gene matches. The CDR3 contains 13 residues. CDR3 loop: CASSLSQGVEQYF. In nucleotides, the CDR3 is TGTGCCAGCAGCCTCTCTCAGGGGGTCGAGCAGTACTTC.

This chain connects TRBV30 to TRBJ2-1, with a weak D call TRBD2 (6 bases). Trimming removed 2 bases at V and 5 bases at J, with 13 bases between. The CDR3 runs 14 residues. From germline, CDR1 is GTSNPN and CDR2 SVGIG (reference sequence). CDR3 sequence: CAWSWGVGDNEQFF. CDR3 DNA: TGTGCCTGGAGTTGGGGGGTAGGGGACAATGAGCAGTTCTTC.

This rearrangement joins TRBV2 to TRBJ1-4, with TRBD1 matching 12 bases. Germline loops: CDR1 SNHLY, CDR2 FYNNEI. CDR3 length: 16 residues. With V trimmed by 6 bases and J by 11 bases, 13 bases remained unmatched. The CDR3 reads CASRSNPGTGGGKLFF. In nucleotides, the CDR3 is TGTGCCAGCAGGTCTAACCCCGGGACAGGGGGCGGGAAACTGTTTTTT.

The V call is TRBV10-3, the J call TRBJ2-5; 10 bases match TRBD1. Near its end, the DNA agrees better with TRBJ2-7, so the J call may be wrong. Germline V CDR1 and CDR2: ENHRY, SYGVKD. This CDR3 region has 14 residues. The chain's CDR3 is CASQPSTGGHEQYF. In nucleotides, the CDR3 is TGTGCCTCACAACCTTCGACAGGGGGCCACGAGCAGTACTTC.

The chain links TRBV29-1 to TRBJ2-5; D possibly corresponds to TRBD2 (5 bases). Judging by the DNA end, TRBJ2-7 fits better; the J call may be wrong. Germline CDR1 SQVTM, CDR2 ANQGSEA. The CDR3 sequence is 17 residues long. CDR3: CSVGSFFEGHYGHEQYF. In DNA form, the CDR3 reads TGCAGCGTTGGAAGTTTCTTTGAGGGCCACTATGGCCACGAGCAGTACTTC.

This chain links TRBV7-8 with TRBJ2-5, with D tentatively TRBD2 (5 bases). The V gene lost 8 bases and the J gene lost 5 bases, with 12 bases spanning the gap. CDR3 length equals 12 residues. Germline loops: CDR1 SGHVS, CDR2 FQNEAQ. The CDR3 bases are TGTGCCAGCGGTGAGGGATTCGAGACCCAGTACTTC. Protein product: CASGEGFETQYF. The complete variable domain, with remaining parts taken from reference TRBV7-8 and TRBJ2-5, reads GAGVSQSPRYKVAKRGQDVALRCDPISGHVSLFWYQQALGQGPEFLTYFQNEAQLDKSGLPSDRFFAERPEGSVSTLKIQRTQQEDSAVYLCASGEGFETQYFGPGTRLLVL.

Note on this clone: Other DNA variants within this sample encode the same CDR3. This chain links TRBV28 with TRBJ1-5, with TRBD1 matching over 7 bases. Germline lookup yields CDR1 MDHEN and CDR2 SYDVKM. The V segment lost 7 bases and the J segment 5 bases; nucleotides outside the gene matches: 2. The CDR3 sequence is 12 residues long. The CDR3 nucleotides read TGTGCCAGCAAGGGGGCCGATCAGCCCCAGCATTTT. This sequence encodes CASKGADQPQHF.

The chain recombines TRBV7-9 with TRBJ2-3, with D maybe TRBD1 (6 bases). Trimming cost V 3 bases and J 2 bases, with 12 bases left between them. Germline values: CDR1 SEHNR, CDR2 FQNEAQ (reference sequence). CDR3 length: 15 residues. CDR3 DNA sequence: TGTGCCAGCAGCTTGGACAGCCACACCACAGATACGCAGTATTTT. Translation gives CASSLDSHTTDTQYF.

This CDR3 reads CASSPRRGDETQYF. CDR3 nucleotide sequence: TGCGCCAGCAGCCCCAGGCGGGGGGATGAGACCCAGTACTTC. This chain uses TRBV5-1 with TRBJ2-5, with TRBD2 matching 8 bases. V trimming: 4 bases; J trimming: 5 bases; junction bases outside the gene matches: 7. Germline V gives CDR1 SGHRS, CDR2 YFSETQ. The CDR3 loop spans 14 amino acids.

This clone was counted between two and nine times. The CDR3 loop is CASELGGRTNNEQFF. The DNA of the CDR3 is TGCGCCAGCGAATTGGGCGGGAGGACCAACAATGAGCAGTTCTTC. The chain combines TRBV5-1 with TRBJ2-1, with TRBD2 matching over 8 bases. The germline gives CDR1 SGHRS, CDR2 YFSETQ. This CDR3 is 15 amino acids long. The trim removed 7 bases at V and 5 bases at J, leaving 11 bases unmatched.

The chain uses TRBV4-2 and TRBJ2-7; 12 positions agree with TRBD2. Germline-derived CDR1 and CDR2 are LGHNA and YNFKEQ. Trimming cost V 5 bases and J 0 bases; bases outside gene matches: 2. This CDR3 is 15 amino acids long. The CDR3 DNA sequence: TGTGCCAGCAGCGCGACTAGCGGGAGCTCCTACGAGCAGTACTTC. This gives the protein CASSATSGSSYEQYF.